A single sample gave rise to the 28 T cell receptor beta chains below, sequenced in a study of blood T cell repertoires in COVID-19. Repertoires were generated with immunoSEQ multiplex PCR, while TCRdb's copy carries only in-frame clones and drops some. The table includes 120,000 to 150,000 clones, approximately 84% detected once. Material for sequencing was PBMCs or T cells enriched from blood (not recorded which). Receptors were obtained from a man over 45 in a cohort exposed to, infected with or recovered from COVID-19 (not recorded which).

Comments on this clone: This sample includes further DNA sequences coding for the same CDR3. The rearrangement links TRBV12-3 or TRBV12-4 to TRBJ1-1; D gene uncertain. This CDR3 contains 12 residues. With 2 bases removed from V and 4 bases from J, the gap between germline ends came to 5 bases. CDR3 sequence (DNA): TGTGCCAGCAGTTTAAGGAGCACTGAAGCTTTCTTT. Its translation: CASSLRSTEAFF.

The chain employs TRBV7-8 and TRBJ1-4; no reliable D call. Looked up from germline, CDR1 is SGHVS and CDR2 is FQNEAQ. Trimming cost V 3 bases and J 0 bases, with 17 bases left between them. The CDR3 loop spans 18 amino acids. CDR3 bases: TGTGCCAGCAGCTTTACCTTACAGAGTAGATCAACTAATGAAAAACTGTTTTTT. Its protein is CASSFTLQSRSTNEKLFF.

V is TRBV5-4 and J is TRBJ2-3; 9 bases agree with TRBD1. The V gene end was trimmed by 0 bases and the J gene end by 6 bases; junction bases not matched to a gene: 8. Germline V lookup: CDR1 SGHNT, CDR2 YYREEE (reference sequence). The length of the CDR3 is 16 residues. The CDR3 protein is CASSLDRGRSGDTQYF. The CDR3 DNA is TGTGCCAGCAGCTTGGACAGGGGGCGGTCTGGGGATACGCAGTATTTT.

This clone was counted between two and nine times. The CDR3 loop reads CASSYSRGGNQPQHF. DNA of the CDR3: TGTGCCAGCAGTTACTCCAGGGGTGGCAATCAGCCCCAGCATTTT. The chain recombines TRBV6-5 with TRBJ1-5, with a tentative D call TRBD1 (6 bases). The germline V and J ends were trimmed by 0 bases and 2 bases, with 8 bases remaining between them. This CDR3 is built from 15 residues. The germline gives CDR1 MNHEY, CDR2 SVGAGI.

This chain joins TRBV5-1 and TRBJ1-1, with 8 bases identical to TRBD1. Trimming removed 0 bases from V and 4 bases from J; junction bases left unmatched: 5. CDR3 length: 15 amino acids. The germline V gene has CDR1 SGHRS and CDR2 YFSETQ. CDR3 DNA: TGCGCCAGCAGCTTGGCAGGGGGCGTAAGCACTGAAGCTTTCTTT. As protein: CASSLAGGVSTEAFF.

The V gene is TRBV5-5, the J gene TRBJ1-4; the D is unclear. Germline V gene lookup returns CDR1 SGHKS and CDR2 YYEKEE (reference sequence). The CDR3 length is 14 residues. V was cut by 3 bases and J by 8 bases, with 14 bases left in between. The CDR3 DNA reads TGTGCCAGCAGCTACACGGGTAGAGGCGAAAAACTGTTTTTT. It codes for CASSYTGRGEKLFF.

V and J are TRBV4-1 and TRBJ2-7, with 10 bases matching TRBD2. The CDR3 contains 19 residues. In germline, CDR1 is MGHRA, CDR2 YSYEKL. V lost 0 bases, J lost 0 bases, and 11 bases stayed unmatched. The CDR3 here is CASSQDGASGGILSYEQYF. CDR3 DNA sequence: TGCGCCAGCAGCCAAGATGGGGCTAGCGGGGGAATACTCTCCTACGAGCAGTACTTC.

This clone was detected only once. The V and J genes are TRBV5-6 and TRBJ1-1; possible D gene TRBD1, 5 bases. The V and J ends lost 2 bases and 3 bases respectively, with 11 bases between them. The germline V gene encodes CDR1 SGHDT and CDR2 YYEEEE. The CDR3 sequence is 14 residues long. The CDR3 DNA reads as TGTGCCAGCAGCTTATTTGGGGCGTACACTGAAGCTTTCTTT. Protein sequence: CASSLFGAYTEAFF.

The CDR3, as DNA: TGTGCCAGCAGCTTGGGGGGGACAATCTACGAGCAGTACTTC. Its protein product is CASSLGGTIYEQYF. This chain connects TRBV5-4 to TRBJ2-7; D may be TRBD1 (6 bases). Germline assignment: CDR1 SGHNT and CDR2 YYREEE (reference sequence). Trimming pared 0 bases from V and 3 bases from J, leaving 10 bases between. The CDR3 spans 14 residues.

The chain has TRBV19 and TRBJ2-3; 8 bases line up with TRBD1. Unmatched junction bases numbered 9, after V lost 3 bases and J lost 4 bases. The CDR3 covers 16 residues. The germline V gene encodes CDR1 LNHDA and CDR2 SQIVND (reference sequence). The CDR3 DNA reads as TGTGCCAGTAGTATGGGAGACAGGGGCCGGGCAGATACGCAGTATTTT. This sequence encodes CASSMGDRGRADTQYF. Complete variable domain (other parts from reference TRBV19 and TRBJ2-3): DGGITQSPKYLFRKEGQNVTLSCEQNLNHDAMYWYRQDPGQGLRLIYYSQIVNDFQKGDIAEGYSVSREKKESFPLTVTSAQKNPTAFYLCASSMGDRGRADTQYFGPGTRLTVL.

The chain carries TRBV3-1 (or the pseudogene TRBV3-2) and TRBJ2-3; D is possibly TRBD2 (6 bases). V lost 1 base, J lost 2 bases, and 10 bases lay in between. Germline V gene lookup returns CDR1 LGHDT and CDR2 YNNKEL (reference sequence). The CDR3 extends over 15 amino acids. CDR3 region: CASSQGGEHTDTQYF. The CDR3 DNA reads as TGTGCCAGCAGCCAAGGGGGGGAACACACAGATACGCAGTATTTT.

CDR3 sequence reads: CASSTDSTINYGYTF. DNA for the CDR3: TGTGCCAGTAGTACCGACAGCACTATTAACTATGGCTACACCTTC. This rearrangement joins TRBV19 to TRBJ1-2, with D possibly being TRBD1 (5 bases). The V gene's germline CDR1 is LNHDA and CDR2 SQIVND (reference sequence). The ends were cut back, 4 bases at V and 1 base at J, with 13 bases in the middle. This CDR3 is 15 amino acids long.

As to this clone: The sample contains more than one DNA sequence encoding this CDR3. The gene calls are TRBV19 and TRBJ2-7, with TRBD1 matching 8 bases. Per germline, CDR1 LNHDA and CDR2 SQIVND (reference sequence). V lost 1 base and J lost 1; bases outside the gene matches: 0. The CDR3 length is 14 residues. The chain's CDR3 is CASSIGQGSYEQYF. The CDR3 DNA is TGTGCCAGTAGTATAGGACAGGGGTCCTACGAGCAGTACTTC.

The J gene is TRBJ2-2, the V gene TRBV3-1 (or the pseudogene TRBV3-2); 8 bases agree with TRBD1. CDR1 is LGHDT and CDR2 is YNNKEL in the germline V gene (reference sequence). CDR3 length: 14 residues. The V and J ends lost 6 bases and 5 bases, in that order; junction bases with no gene match: 5. CDR3 sequence reads: CASSQGAGTGELFF. The CDR3 coding sequence is TGTGCCAGCAGTCAGGGGGCAGGAACCGGGGAGCTGTTTTTT.

V usage is TRBV9 and J usage is TRBJ1-4; TRBD1 aligns across 10 bases. The V and J ends lost 4 bases and 5 bases, in that order; junction bases with no gene match: 5. The CDR3 covers 15 residues. Per germline, CDR1 SGDLS and CDR2 YYNGEE. CDR3 loop: CASSPVTGGNEKLFF. CDR3 sequence (DNA): TGTGCCAGCAGCCCAGTGACAGGGGGCAATGAAAAACTGTTTTTT.

The chain combines TRBV5-1 with TRBJ1-4; D perhaps matches TRBD1 (6 bases). Trimming cost V 7 bases and J 6 bases, with 10 bases left between them. CDR3 size: 12 residues. The germline V gene encodes CDR1 SGHRS and CDR2 YFSETQ. The CDR3 region is CASRDTYEKLFF. CDR3 bases: TGCGCCAGCCGGGACACGTATGAAAAACTGTTTTTT.

The chain links TRBV11-2 to TRBJ1-2; 7 bases line up with TRBD1. V gave up 5 bases and J gave up 5 bases; unmatched junction bases: 5. The CDR3 consists of 13 residues. Germline lookup yields CDR1 SGHAT and CDR2 FQNNGV. CDR3 amino acids: CASSPPGQYGYTF. CDR3 bases: TGTGCCAGCAGCCCTCCGGGACAGTATGGCTACACCTTC. The full variable domain, its missing parts supplied by reference TRBV11-2 and TRBJ1-2, is EAGVAQSPRYKIIEKRQSVAFWCNPISGHATLYWYQQILGQGPKLLIQFQNNGVVDDSQLPKDRFSAERLKGVDSTLKIQPAKLEDSAVYLCASSPPGQYGYTFGSGTRLTVV.

V usage is TRBV29-1 and J usage is TRBJ2-7, with 13 positions matching TRBD2. V lost 1 base and J lost 4; bases outside the gene matches: 1. The germline CDR1 and CDR2 sequences are SQVTM and ANQGSEA. The CDR3 consists of 14 residues. Here the CDR3 reads CSVEGLAGGYEQYF. CDR3 nucleotide sequence: TGCAGCGTTGAAGGACTAGCGGGGGGATACGAGCAGTACTTC.

The V call is TRBV28, the J call TRBJ2-1, with TRBD2 identical over 14 bases. This CDR3 region has 15 residues. V shed 3 bases and J 6 bases; nucleotides not matched to a gene: 1. Germline V gives CDR1 MDHEN, CDR2 SYDVKM. The CDR3 is CASSFGTSGSNEQFF. The CDR3 nucleotides read TGTGCCAGCAGTTTCGGGACTAGCGGGAGCAATGAGCAGTTCTTC. The full variable domain, rest sourced from reference TRBV28 and TRBJ2-1, is DVKVTQSSRYLVKRTGEKVFLECVQDMDHENMFWYRQDPGLGLRLIYFSYDVKMKEKGDIPEGYSVSREKKERFSLILESASTNQTSMYLCASSFGTSGSNEQFFGPGTRLTVL.

The chain has TRBV11-3 and TRBJ2-5, with D possibly matching TRBD2 (7 bases). Per germline, CDR1 SGHNT and CDR2 YENEEA. The CDR3 length is 17 residues. V was pared by 5 bases and J by 4 bases, with 23 bases between. CDR3 coding DNA: TGTGCCAGCAGCCCGGGCGGGGGCGGTCGAGGTGGAGAGACCCAGTACTTC. Translated, it gives CASSPGGGGRGGETQYF. The whole variable domain, remainder taken from reference TRBV11-3 and TRBJ2-5, is EAGVVQSPRYKIIEKKQPVAFWCNPISGHNTLYWYLQNLGQGPELLIRYENEEAVDDSQLPKDRFSAERLKGVDSTLKIQPAELGDSAVYLCASSPGGGGRGGETQYFGPGTRLLVL.

The chain combines TRBV7-9 with TRBJ2-7; a possible D gene is TRBD1 (5 bases). Germline-derived CDR1 and CDR2 are SEHNR and FQNEAQ (reference sequence). V was shortened by 0 bases and J by 0 bases, with 15 bases between the two germline ends. This CDR3 contains 17 residues. For the CDR3, the DNA is TGTGCCAGCAGCTTAGCGGGTGGGCAGGGTGACTCCTACGAGCAGTACTTC. Protein product: CASSLAGGQGDSYEQYF. Drawing the rest from reference TRBV7-9 and TRBJ2-7, the complete variable domain is DTGVSQNPRHKITKRGQNVTFRCDPISEHNRLYWYRQTLGQGPEFLTYFQNEAQLEKSRLLSDRFSAERPKGSFSTLEIQRTEQGDSAMYLCASSLAGGQGDSYEQYFGPGTRLTVT.

The chain joins TRBV7-2 to TRBJ2-6; 11 bases fit TRBD1. This CDR3 has 16 residues. Trimming removed 5 bases from V and 2 bases from J; junction bases left unmatched: 2. CDR1 and CDR2 from the germline V gene are SGHTA and FQGNSA. CDR3 sequence reads: CASSRTGGAGANVLTF. The CDR3 DNA reads as TGTGCCAGCAGCCGGACAGGGGGCGCTGGGGCCAACGTCCTGACTTTC.

The gene calls are TRBV4-3 and TRBJ2-7, with D maybe TRBD2 (6 bases). CDR3 size: 16 residues. The germline CDR1 and CDR2 sequences are LGHNA and YSLEER. Trimming stripped 0 bases from V and 0 bases from J, with 12 bases between. CDR3 sequence reads: CASSQDLAGSSYEQYF. The CDR3 DNA is TGCGCCAGCAGCCAAGATCTTGCGGGGAGCTCCTACGAGCAGTACTTC.

The J gene is TRBJ2-2, the V gene TRBV19; 8 nucleotides match TRBD2. Trimming took 3 bases from V and 6 from J; bases not matched to a gene: 6. The CDR3 spans 15 residues. Germline V CDR1 and CDR2: LNHDA, SQIVND (reference sequence). CDR3 residues: CASSIGGGIPGELFF. The CDR3 DNA reads as TGTGCCAGTAGTATTGGCGGGGGGATTCCCGGGGAGCTGTTTTTT. The full variable domain, in which reference TRBV19 and TRBJ2-2 provide the parts outside the CDR3, is DGGITQSPKYLFRKEGQNVTLSCEQNLNHDAMYWYRQDPGQGLRLIYYSQIVNDFQKGDIAEGYSVSREKKESFPLTVTSAQKNPTAFYLCASSIGGGIPGELFFGEGSRLTVL.

This chain uses TRBV2 with TRBJ1-2; TRBD1 matches 8 bases. This CDR3 contains 15 residues. Looked up from germline, CDR1 is SNHLY and CDR2 is FYNNEI. V gave up 6 bases and J gave up 2 bases; unmatched junction bases: 8. This CDR3 is CASSADRGLNYGYTF. CDR3 nucleotides: TGTGCCAGCAGCGCAGACAGGGGCCTAAACTATGGCTACACCTTC. The full variable domain, in which reference TRBV2 and TRBJ1-2 provide the parts outside the CDR3, is EPEVTQTPSHQVTQMGQEVILRCVPISNHLYFYWYRQILGQKVEFLVSFYNNEISEKSEIFDDQFSVERPDGSNFTLKIRSTKLEDSAMYFCASSADRGLNYGYTFGSGTRLTVV.

The chain uses TRBV10-3 and TRBJ1-6; no definite D call. The CDR3 has 15 residues. Germline assignment: CDR1 ENHRY and CDR2 SYGVKD. V was cut by 3 bases and J by 7 bases, with 13 bases left in between. The CDR3 here is CAISDRTGGNSPLHF. The CDR3 region has the DNA TGTGCCATCAGTGACCGGACGGGCGGGAATTCACCCCTCCACTTT.

This clone has just one count. The genes are TRBV11-2 and TRBJ1-1; the match to TRBD1 covers 9 bases. The CDR3 length is 13 residues. With V trimmed by 8 bases and J by 2 bases, 3 bases remained unmatched. In germline, CDR1 is SGHAT, CDR2 FQNNGV. The CDR3 region has the DNA TGTGCCAGCGGGGGACAGGGAAACACTGAAGCTTTCTTT. Protein sequence: CASGGQGNTEAFF. The variable domain in full, with the rest retrieved from reference TRBV11-2 and TRBJ1-1, is EAGVAQSPRYKIIEKRQSVAFWCNPISGHATLYWYQQILGQGPKLLIQFQNNGVVDDSQLPKDRFSAERLKGVDSTLKIQPAKLEDSAVYLCASGGQGNTEAFFGQGTRLTVV.

The chain carries TRBV3-1 (or the pseudogene TRBV3-2) and TRBJ1-4; D remains unclear. This CDR3 contains 15 residues. Germline assignment: CDR1 LGHDT and CDR2 YNNKEL (reference sequence). The germline V and J ends were trimmed by 2 bases and 2 bases, with 9 bases remaining between them. The CDR3, as DNA: TGTGCCAGCAGCCAACTGACAAGGACTAATGAAAAACTGTTTTTT. Its protein is CASSQLTRTNEKLFF.